This T cell receptor (beta chain) is drawn from a study of T cells in Graves' hyperthyroidism and ophthalmopathy. This clonotype was observed at least ten times. Exclusion criteria comprised uncontrolled infection, other autoimmune disease, pregnancy or lactation. Diagnosing involved the use of clinical symptoms, serum thyroxine and TRAb, thyroid ultrasound and orbital computed tomography. Fresh peripheral blood, roughly 9.8 ml of it, supplied the PBMCs. From RNA transcripts, TCR beta CDR3 regions were amplified. A set of HTBI primers served as the primers for a first-round RT-PCR of the TCR CDR3. Each CDR3 protein gets one entry after TCRdb re-called the multiplex PCR reads with MiXCR. The sample contains approximately 600,000 distinct CDR3 sequences, over 12% of which appear only once. Germline CDR1 is MNHEY and CDR2 is SVGAGI. The CDR3 is 13 residues long. The V segment lost 9 bases and the J segment 4 bases; nucleotides outside the gene matches: 6.

V usage is TRBV6-5 and J usage is TRBJ1-3; 7 bases agree with TRBD1. The origin of this receptor is a woman aged 35 to 49 with Graves' ophthalmopathy. Source material: blood. The CDR3: CASKGARGNTIYF. The CDR3 DNA sequence: TGTGCCAGTAAGGGGGCGCGGGGAAACACCATATATTTT.